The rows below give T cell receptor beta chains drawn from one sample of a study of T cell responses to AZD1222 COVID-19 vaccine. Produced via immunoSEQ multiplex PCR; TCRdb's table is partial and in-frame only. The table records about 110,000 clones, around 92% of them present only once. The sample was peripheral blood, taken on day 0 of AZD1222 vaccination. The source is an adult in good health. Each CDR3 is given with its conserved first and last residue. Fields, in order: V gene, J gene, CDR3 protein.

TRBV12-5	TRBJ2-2	CASGLVNGVNTGELFF
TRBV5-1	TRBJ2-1	CASTLGRQGMEQFF
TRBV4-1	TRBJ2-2	CASSQSSSGVNTGELFF
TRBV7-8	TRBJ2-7	CASSFPGLTYEQYF
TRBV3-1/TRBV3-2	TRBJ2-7	CASSQDPARMGGRGSSYEQYF
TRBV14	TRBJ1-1	CASSQQEGTEAFF
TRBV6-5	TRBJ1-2	CASNHPPSRNYGYTF
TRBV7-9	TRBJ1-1	CASSPSMGGVGTEAFF
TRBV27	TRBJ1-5	CASSLVQGAVYQPQHF
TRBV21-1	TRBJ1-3	CASSKGGEGTPLMGNTIYF
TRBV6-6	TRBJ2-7	CASSPRDRGKTYEQYF
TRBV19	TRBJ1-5	CASSTKGWGNQPQHF
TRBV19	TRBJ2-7	CASSITSGVIYEQYF
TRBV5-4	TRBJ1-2	CASSPPGQGTSYGYTF
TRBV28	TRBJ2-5	CAGGQPQETQYF
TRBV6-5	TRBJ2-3	CASSYSISEITDTQYF
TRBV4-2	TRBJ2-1	CASSQGQGTSGRYEQFF
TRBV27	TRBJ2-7	CASSLGSHTYEQYF
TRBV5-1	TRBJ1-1	CASRQNTEAFF
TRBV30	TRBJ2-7	CACRDRSGEQYF
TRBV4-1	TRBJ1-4	CASRGNNEKLFF
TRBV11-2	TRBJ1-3	CASSLGTASSSGNTIYF